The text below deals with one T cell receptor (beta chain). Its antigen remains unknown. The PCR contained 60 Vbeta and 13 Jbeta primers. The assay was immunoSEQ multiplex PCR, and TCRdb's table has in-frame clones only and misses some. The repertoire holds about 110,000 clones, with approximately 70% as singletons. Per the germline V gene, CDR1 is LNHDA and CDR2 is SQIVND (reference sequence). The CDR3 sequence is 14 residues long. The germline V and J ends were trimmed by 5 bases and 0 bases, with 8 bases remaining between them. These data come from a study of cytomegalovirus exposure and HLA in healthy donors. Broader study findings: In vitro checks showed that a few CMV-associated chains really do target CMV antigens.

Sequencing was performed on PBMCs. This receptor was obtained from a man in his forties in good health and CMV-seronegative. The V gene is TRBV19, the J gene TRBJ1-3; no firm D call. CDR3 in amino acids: CASSPGVSGNTIYF. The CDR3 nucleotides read TGTGCCAGTAGTCCGGGTGTCTCTGGAAACACCATATATTTT.